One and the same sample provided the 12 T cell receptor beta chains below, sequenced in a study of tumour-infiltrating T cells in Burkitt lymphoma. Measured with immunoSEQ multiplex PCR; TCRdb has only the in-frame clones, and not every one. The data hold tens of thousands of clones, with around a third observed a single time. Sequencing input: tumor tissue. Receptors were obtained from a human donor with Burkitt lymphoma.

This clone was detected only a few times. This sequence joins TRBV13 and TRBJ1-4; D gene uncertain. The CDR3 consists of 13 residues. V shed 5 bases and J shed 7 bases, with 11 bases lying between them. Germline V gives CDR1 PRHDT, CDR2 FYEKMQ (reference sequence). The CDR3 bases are TGTGCCAGCAGCCGCGACACAACTGAAAAACTGTTTTTT. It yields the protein CASSRDTTEKLFF.

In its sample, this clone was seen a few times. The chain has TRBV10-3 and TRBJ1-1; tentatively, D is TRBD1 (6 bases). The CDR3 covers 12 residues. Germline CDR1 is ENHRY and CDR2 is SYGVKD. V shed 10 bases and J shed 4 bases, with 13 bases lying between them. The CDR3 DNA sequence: TGTGCCACCACCCAGGGGCCCACTGAAGCTTTCTTT. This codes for CATTQGPTEAFF.

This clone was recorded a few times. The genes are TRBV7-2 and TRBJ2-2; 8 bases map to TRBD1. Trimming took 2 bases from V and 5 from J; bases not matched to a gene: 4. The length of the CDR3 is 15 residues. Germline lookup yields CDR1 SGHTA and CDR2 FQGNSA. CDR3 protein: CASSLNTGGTGELFF. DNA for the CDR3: TGTGCCAGCAGCTTAAATACAGGGGGTACCGGGGAGCTGTTTTTT.

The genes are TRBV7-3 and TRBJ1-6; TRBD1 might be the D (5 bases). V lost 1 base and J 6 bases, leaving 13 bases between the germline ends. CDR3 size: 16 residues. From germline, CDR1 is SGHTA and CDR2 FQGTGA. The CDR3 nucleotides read TGTGCCAGCAGCTTAAGGGGGGGTCATAGTAATTCACCCCTCCACTTT. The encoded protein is CASSLRGGHSNSPLHF.

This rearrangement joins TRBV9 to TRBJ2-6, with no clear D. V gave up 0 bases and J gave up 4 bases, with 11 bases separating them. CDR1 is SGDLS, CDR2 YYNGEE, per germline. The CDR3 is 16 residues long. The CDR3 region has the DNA TGTGCCAGCAGCGTAGCTGGGTGGAGCGGGGCCAACGTCCTGACTTTC. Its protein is CASSVAGWSGANVLTF.

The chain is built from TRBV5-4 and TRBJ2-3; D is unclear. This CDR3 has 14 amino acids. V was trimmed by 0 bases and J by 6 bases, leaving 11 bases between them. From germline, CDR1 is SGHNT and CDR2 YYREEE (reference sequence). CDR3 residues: CASSLGRTMDTQYF. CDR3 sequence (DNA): TGTGCCAGCAGCTTGGGGAGAACTATGGATACGCAGTATTTT.

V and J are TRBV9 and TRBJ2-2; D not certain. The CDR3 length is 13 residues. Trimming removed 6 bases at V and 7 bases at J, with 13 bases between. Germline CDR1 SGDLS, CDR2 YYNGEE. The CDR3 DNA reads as TGTGCCAGCAAGCCCCCCGGCGGCGGGGAGCTGTTTTTT. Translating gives CASKPPGGGELFF.

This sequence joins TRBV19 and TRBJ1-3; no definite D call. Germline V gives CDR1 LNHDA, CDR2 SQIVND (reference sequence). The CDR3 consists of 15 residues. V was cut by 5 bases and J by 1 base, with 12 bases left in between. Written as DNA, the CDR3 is TGTGCCAGTAGTTCCCAGGTCTTATCTGGAAACACCATATATTTT. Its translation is CASSSQVLSGNTIYF. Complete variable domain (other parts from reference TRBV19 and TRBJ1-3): DGGITQSPKYLFRKEGQNVTLSCEQNLNHDAMYWYRQDPGQGLRLIYYSQIVNDFQKGDIAEGYSVSREKKESFPLTVTSAQKNPTAFYLCASSSQVLSGNTIYFGEGSWLTVV.

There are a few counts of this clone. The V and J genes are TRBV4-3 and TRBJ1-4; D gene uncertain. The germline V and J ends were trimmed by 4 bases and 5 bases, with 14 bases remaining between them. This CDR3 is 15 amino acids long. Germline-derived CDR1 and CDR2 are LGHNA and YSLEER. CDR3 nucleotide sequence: TGCGCCAGCAGCCCAAGCGGGCCTCCGAATGAAAAACTGTTTTTT. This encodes CASSPSGPPNEKLFF.

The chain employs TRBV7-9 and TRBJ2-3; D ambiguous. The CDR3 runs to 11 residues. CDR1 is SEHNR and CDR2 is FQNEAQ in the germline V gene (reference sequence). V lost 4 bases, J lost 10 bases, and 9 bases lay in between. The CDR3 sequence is CASSYGSPQYF. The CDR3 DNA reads TGTGCCAGCAGCTACGGTTCTCCGCAGTATTTT.

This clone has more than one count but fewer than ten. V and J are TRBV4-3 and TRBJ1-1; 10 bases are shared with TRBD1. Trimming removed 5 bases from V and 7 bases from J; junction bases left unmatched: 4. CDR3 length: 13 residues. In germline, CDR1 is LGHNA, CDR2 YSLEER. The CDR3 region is CASSYGTGVEAFF. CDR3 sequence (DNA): TGCGCCAGCAGCTACGGGACAGGGGTTGAAGCTTTCTTT.

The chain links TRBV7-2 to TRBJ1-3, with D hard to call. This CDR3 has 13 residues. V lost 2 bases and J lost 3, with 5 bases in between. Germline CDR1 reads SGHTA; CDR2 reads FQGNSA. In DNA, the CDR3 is TGTGCCAGCAGCTTATGGAATGGAAACACCATATATTTT. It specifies CASSLWNGNTIYF.